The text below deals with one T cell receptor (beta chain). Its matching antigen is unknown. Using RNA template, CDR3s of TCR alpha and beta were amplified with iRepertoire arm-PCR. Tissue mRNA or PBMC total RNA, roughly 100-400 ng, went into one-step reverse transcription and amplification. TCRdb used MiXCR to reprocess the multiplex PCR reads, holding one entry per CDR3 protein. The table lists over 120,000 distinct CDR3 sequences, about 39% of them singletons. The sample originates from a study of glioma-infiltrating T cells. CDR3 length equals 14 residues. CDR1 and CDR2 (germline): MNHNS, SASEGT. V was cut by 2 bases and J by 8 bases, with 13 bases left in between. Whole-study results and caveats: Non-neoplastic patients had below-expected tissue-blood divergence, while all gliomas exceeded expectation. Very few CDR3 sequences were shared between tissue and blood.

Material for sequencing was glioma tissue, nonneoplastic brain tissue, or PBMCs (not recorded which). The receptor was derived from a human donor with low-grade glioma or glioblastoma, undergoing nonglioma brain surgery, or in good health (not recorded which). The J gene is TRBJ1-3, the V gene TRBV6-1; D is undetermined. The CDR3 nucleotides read TGTGCCAGCAGTGAATCCCTCGTTGGTCACACCATATATTTT. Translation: CASSESLVGHTIYF.